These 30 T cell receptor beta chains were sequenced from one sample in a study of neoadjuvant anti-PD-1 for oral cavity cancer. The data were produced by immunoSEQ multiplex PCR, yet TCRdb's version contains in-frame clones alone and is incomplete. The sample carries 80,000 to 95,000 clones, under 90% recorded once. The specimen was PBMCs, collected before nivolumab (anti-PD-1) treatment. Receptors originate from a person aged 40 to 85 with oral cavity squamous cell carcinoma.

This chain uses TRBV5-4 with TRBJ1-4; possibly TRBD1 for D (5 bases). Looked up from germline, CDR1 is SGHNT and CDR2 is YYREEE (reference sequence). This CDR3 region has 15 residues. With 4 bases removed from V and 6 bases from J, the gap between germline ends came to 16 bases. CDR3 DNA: TGTGCCAGCAGCCATCCACAGGATCCTTATGAAAAACTGTTTTTT. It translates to CASSHPQDPYEKLFF.

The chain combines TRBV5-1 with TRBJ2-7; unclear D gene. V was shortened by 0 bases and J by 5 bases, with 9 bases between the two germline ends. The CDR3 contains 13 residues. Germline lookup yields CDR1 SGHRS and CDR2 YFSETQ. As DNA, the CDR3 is TGCGCCAGCAGCTTGGTGGTTGGGAACGAGCAGTACTTC. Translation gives CASSLVVGNEQYF. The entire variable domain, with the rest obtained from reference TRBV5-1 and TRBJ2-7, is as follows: KAGVTQTPRYLIKTRGQQVTLSCSPISGHRSVSWYQQTPGQGLQFLFEYFSETQRNKGNFPGRFSGRQFSNSRSEMNVSTLELGDSALYLCASSLVVGNEQYFGPGTRLTVT.

The CDR3 reads CASSVDSYEQYF. The CDR3 DNA reads as TGTGCCAGCAGCGTGGACAGCTACGAGCAGTACTTC. The chain couples TRBV13 to TRBJ2-7; maybe TRBD1 (6 bases). Germline CDR1 PRHDT, CDR2 FYEKMQ (reference sequence). The V end lost 5 bases, the J end lost 3 bases, and 8 bases lay between the germline ends. The CDR3 loop spans 12 amino acids.

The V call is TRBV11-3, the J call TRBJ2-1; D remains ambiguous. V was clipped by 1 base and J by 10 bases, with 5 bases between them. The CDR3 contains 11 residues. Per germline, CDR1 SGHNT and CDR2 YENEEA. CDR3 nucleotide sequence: TGTGCCAGCAGCTTAGGTCCGGAGCAGTTCTTC. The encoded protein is CASSLGPEQFF.

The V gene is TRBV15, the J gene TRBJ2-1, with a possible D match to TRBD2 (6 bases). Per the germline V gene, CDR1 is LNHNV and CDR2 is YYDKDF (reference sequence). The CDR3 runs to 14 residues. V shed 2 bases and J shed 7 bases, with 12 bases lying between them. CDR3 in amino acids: CATSRRQEGNEQFF. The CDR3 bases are TGTGCCACCAGCAGAAGGCAGGAGGGAAATGAGCAGTTCTTC.

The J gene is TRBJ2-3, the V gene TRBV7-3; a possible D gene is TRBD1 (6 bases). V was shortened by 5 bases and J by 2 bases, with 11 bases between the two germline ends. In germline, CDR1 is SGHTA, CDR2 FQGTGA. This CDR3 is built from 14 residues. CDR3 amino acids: CASSGQGPTDTQYF. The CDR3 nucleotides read TGTGCCAGCAGCGGGCAGGGGCCCACAGATACGCAGTATTTT.

Written as DNA, the CDR3 is TGTGCCAGCAGCTGGGGGTCGACAAGCACCGGGGAGCTGTTTTTT. This gives the protein CASSWGSTSTGELFF. V gene TRBV4-2 combines with J gene TRBJ2-2, with D perhaps TRBD1 or TRBD2 (5 bases each). Germline CDR1 and CDR2: LGHNA and YNFKEQ. The CDR3 consists of 15 residues. The V gene lost 5 bases and the J gene lost 4 bases, with 14 bases spanning the gap.

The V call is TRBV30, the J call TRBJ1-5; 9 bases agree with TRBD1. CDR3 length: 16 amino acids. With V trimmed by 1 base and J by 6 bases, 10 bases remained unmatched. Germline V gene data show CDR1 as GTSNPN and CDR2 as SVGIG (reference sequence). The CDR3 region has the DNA TGTGCCTGGAGTGCGAAGAAGGGACAGGGCGTTCAGCCCCAGCATTTT. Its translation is CAWSAKKGQGVQPQHF.

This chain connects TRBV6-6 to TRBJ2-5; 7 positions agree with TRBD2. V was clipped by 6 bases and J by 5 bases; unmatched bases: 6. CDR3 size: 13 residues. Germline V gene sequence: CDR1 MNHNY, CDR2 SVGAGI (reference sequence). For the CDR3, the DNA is TGTGCCAGCAGGGGGGGGATGGAGGAGACCCAGTACTTC. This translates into CASRGGMEETQYF.

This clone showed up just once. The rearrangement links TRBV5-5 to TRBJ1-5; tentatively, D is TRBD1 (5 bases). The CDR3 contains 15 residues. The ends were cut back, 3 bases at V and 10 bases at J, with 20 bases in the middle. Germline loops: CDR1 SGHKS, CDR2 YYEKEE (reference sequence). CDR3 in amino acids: CASSSTGTAHAPQHF. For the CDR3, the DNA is TGTGCCAGCAGCTCGACCGGGACGGCACATGCCCCCCAGCATTTT.

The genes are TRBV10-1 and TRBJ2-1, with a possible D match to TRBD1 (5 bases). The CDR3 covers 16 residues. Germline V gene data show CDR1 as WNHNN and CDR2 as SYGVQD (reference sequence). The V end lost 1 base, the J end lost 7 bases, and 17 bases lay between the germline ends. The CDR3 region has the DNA TGCGCCAGCAGTGAGTGGGGTGGGTCAGGGCGAAATGAGCAGTTCTTC. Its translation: CASSEWGGSGRNEQFF.

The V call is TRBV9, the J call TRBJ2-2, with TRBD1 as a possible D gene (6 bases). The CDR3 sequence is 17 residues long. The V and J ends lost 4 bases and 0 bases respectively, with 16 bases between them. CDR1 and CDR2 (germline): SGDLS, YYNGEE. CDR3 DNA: TGTGCCAGCAGCAAAAGCAGGGGCAGGCCGAACACCGGGGAGCTGTTTTTT. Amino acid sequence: CASSKSRGRPNTGELFF.

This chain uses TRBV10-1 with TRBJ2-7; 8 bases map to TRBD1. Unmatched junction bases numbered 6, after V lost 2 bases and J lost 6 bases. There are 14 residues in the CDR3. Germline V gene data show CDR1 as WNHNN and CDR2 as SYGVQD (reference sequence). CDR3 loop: CASSEDRGVGEQYF. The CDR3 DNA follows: TGCGCCAGCAGTGAGGACAGGGGCGTTGGCGAGCAGTACTTC.

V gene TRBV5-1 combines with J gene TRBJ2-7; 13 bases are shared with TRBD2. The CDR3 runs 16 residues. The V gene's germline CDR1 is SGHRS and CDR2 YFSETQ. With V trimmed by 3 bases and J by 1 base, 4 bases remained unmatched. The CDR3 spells CASSWTSGSASYEQYF. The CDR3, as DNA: TGCGCCAGCAGCTGGACTAGCGGGAGTGCATCCTACGAGCAGTACTTC.

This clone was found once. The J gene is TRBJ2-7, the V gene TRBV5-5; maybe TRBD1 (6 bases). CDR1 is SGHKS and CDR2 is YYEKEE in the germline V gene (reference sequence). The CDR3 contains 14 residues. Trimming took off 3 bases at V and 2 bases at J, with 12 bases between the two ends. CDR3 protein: CASSSGTLAYEQYF. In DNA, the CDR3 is TGTGCCAGCAGCTCGGGGACACTCGCCTACGAGCAGTACTTC.

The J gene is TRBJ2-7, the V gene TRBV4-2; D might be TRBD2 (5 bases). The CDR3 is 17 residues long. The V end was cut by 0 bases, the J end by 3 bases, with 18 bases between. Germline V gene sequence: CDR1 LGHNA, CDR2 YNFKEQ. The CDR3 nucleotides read TGTGCCAGCAGCCAAGAGGACTCCCGTGGAGCGTTCTACGAGCAGTACTTC. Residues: CASSQEDSRGAFYEQYF.

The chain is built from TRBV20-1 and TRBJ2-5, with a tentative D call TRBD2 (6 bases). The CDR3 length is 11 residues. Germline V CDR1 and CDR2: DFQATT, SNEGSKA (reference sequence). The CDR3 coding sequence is TGCAGCTTTGGGGGGACCGAGACCCAGTACTTC. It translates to CSFGGTETQYF.

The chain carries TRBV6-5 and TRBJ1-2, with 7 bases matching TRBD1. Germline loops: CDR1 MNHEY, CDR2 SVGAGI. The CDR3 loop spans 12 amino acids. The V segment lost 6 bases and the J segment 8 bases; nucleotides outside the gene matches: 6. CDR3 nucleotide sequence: TGTGCCAGCAGCAACAGGGGAGGGGGCTACACCTTC. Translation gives CASSNRGGGYTF.

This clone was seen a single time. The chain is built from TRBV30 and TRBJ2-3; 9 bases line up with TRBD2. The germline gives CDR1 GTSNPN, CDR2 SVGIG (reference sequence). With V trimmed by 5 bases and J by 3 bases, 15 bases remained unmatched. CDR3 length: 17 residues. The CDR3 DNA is TGTGCCTGGGCGTTAGCGGGAGCTGGGGAGGGGACAGATACGCAGTATTTT. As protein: CAWALAGAGEGTDTQYF.

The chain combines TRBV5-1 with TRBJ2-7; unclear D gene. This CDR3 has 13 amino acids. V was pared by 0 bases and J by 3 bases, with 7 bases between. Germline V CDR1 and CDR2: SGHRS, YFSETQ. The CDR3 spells CASSLDTGYEQYF. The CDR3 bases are TGCGCCAGCAGCTTGGATACCGGCTACGAGCAGTACTTC.

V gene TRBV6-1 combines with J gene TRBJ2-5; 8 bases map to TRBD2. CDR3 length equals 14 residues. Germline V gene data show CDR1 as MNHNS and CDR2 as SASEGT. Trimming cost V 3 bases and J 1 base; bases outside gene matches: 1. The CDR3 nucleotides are TGTGCCAGCAGTGACGGGGGGGCCCAAGAGACCCAGTACTTC. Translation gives CASSDGGAQETQYF.

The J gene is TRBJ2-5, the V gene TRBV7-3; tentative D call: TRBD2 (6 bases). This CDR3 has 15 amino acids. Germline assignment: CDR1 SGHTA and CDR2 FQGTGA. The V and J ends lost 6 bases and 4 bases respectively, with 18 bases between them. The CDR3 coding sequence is TGTGCCAGCAGTTCAAGCGGAGGGTTGGGAGAGACCCAGTACTTC. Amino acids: CASSSSGGLGETQYF.

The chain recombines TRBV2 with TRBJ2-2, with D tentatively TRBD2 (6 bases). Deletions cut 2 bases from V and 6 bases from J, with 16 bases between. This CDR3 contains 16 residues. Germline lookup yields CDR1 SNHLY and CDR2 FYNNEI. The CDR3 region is CASSELATSFSGELFF. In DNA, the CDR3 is TGTGCCAGCAGTGAACTAGCGACCTCGTTCTCCGGGGAGCTGTTTTTT.

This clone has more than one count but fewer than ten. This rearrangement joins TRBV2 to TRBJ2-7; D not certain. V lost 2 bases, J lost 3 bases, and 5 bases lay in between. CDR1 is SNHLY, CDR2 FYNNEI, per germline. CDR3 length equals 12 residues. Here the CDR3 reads CASSEMDYEQYF. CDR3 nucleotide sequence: TGTGCCAGCAGTGAAATGGACTACGAGCAGTACTTC. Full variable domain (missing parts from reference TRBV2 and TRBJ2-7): EPEVTQTPSHQVTQMGQEVILRCVPISNHLYFYWYRQILGQKVEFLVSFYNNEISEKSEIFDDQFSVERPDGSNFTLKIRSTKLEDSAMYFCASSEMDYEQYFGPGTRLTVT.

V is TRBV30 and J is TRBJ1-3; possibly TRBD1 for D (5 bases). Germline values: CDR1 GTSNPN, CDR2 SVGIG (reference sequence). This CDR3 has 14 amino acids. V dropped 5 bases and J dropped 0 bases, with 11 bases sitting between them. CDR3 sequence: CAWVPGNSGNTIYF. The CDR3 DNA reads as TGTGCCTGGGTCCCAGGGAACTCTGGAAACACCATATATTTT.

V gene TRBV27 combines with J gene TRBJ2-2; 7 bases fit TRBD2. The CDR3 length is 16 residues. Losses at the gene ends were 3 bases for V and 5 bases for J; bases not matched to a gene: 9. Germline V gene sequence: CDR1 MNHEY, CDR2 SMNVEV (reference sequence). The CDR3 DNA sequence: TGTGCCAGCAGTTTGCGGACTAGGGACCGAACCGGGGAGCTGTTTTTT. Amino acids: CASSLRTRDRTGELFF.

The CDR3 DNA reads TGTGCCAGCAGCTTCGACGTGAACACTGAAGCTTTCTTT. As protein: CASSFDVNTEAFF. This chain connects TRBV5-4 to TRBJ1-1; D remains ambiguous. This CDR3 has 13 residues. Germline loops: CDR1 SGHNT, CDR2 YYREEE (reference sequence). With 2 bases removed from V and 0 bases from J, the gap between germline ends came to 5 bases.

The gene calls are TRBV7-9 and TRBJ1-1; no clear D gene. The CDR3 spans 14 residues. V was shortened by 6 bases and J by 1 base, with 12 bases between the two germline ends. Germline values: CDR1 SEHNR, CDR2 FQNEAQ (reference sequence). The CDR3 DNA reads TGTGCCAGCAGTTTTGACATCACGAACACTGAAGCTTTCTTT. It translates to CASSFDITNTEAFF.

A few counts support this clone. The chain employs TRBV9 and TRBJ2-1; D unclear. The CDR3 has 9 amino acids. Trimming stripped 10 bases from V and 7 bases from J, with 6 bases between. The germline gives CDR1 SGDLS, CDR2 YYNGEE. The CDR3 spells CASRNEQFF. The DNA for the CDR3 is TGTGCCTCCAGAAATGAGCAGTTCTTC.

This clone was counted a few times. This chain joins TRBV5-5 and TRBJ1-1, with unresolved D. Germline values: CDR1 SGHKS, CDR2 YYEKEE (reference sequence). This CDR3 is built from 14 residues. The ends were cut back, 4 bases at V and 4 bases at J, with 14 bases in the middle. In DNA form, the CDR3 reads TGTGCCAGCAGCCCATATGCCTCGGCCACTGAAGCTTTCTTT. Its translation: CASSPYASATEAFF. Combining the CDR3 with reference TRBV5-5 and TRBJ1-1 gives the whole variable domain DAGVTQSPTHLIKTRGQQVTLRCSPISGHKSVSWYQQVLGQGPQFIFQYYEKEERGRGNFPDRFSARQFPNYSSELNVNALLLGDSALYLCASSPYASATEAFFGQGTRLTVV.